This record looks at one T cell receptor beta chain sequence and its context. Here immunoSEQ multiplex PCR was the method, and the copy in TCRdb shows in-frame clones only, minus some. The repertoire holds 200,000 to 250,000 clones, about 87% seen once, with 2.6% in the top ten. V shed 5 bases and J 8 bases; nucleotides not matched to a gene: 8. The CDR3 has 15 amino acids. Looked up from germline, CDR1 is MDHEN and CDR2 is SYDVKM. This sample is drawn from a study of cytomegalovirus exposure and HLA in healthy donors. The sequenced sample consisted of PBMCs. The receptor was isolated from a man in his late teens or twenties in good health and CMV-seronegative. The chain carries TRBV28 and TRBJ1-4, with 10 bases lining up with TRBD1. The CDR3 is CASSILTGGDEKLFF. As DNA, the CDR3 is TGTGCCAGCAGTATCTTGACAGGGGGCGACGAAAAACTGTTTTTT. The full variable domain, its missing parts supplied by reference TRBV28 and TRBJ1-4, is DVKVTQSSRYLVKRTGEKVFLECVQDMDHENMFWYRQDPGLGLRLIYFSYDVKMKEKGDIPEGYSVSREKKERFSLILESASTNQTSMYLCASSILTGGDEKLFFGSGTQLSVL.